This T cell receptor beta chain was sequenced in a study of Ad26.COV2.S vaccination and SARS-CoV-2 variants. As concerns this clone: The antigen is unknown.

TCRdb's table, derived via immunoSEQ multiplex PCR, lists solely in-frame clones and lacks some. The sample has about half a million clones, roughly nine tenths seen once. Study-level results: Marked by substantial breadth, spike-specific CD8+ and CD4+ T cell responses were reportedly seen after vaccination.

Germline V CDR1 and CDR2: MDHEN, SYDVKM. V lost 2 bases to trimming and J lost 3 bases, with 14 bases between them. The CDR3 is 15 amino acids. The treatment: some 20 received Ad26.COV2.S at low or high dose, single or two shots; about 5 received placebo; per-sample allocation not given. Following the first vaccine or placebo injection, samples were taken on day 63. The TCR originated in a person between 18 and 65 years old who received the Ad26.COV2.S COVID-19 vaccine or a placebo. The sequences come from peripheral blood, collected in a trial of Ad26.COV2.S vaccine versus placebo. The chain links TRBV28 to TRBJ2-7; D is unresolved. CDR3 sequence reads: CASSLHAVTGYEQYF. The CDR3 nucleotides are TGTGCCAGCAGTTTACACGCGGTTACGGGCTACGAGCAGTACTTC. The entire variable domain, with the rest obtained from reference TRBV28 and TRBJ2-7, is as follows: DVKVTQSSRYLVKRTGEKVFLECVQDMDHENMFWYRQDPGLGLRLIYFSYDVKMKEKGDIPEGYSVSREKKERFSLILESASTNQTSMYLCASSLHAVTGYEQYFGPGTRLTVT.